This TCR beta chain originates from a study of cytomegalovirus exposure and HLA in healthy donors (dated by TCRdb to 2016 to 2017). A note on the overall study: An earlier analysis of several hundred of the donors reported 250 to 300 Gb of sequence data and around 110 million unique TCR beta sequences obtained from about 179 million T cells. A separate validation cohort of 100 to 150 different subjects was used in addition to the 666-subject first cohort. To predict cytomegalovirus infection status, the study brought together high-throughput TCR immunosequencing, statistical association of individual TCRs with disease status, and machine learning. Rather than drawing on any new phenotypic data, the later analysis identified candidate immune exposures from TCR beta sequences and the way those sequences occurred across donors. Among some 400 genotyped donors of the cohort, an average of roughly 230,000 unique TCR beta nucleotide sequences was sequenced per donor, of which 15% to 20% were non-productive. Among the approximately 430 genotyped donors, approximately 77% belonged to the genetic ancestry cluster associated with self-reported Caucasian donors. Using immunosequencing, the study profiled T cell repertoires from about 620 subjects and related those repertoires to cytomegalovirus serostatus. The aim of the study was to test whether cataloging public T cell receptors could identify signatures of past pathogen exposure. An early release covering roughly 640 HLA-typed donors comprised approximately 300 gigabases of sequencing data and 85 million or so unique TCR sequences. Both class I and class II loci were covered by HLA typing, at four-digit resolution. Typing coverage differed by locus: A, B, C, DRB1 and DQB1 were typed in roughly 620-640 donors, DQA1 in 522, DPA1 in approximately 600, and DPB1 in approximately 450. About five DR-DQ haplotypes were treated as single units for association and clustering because of strong linkage in the cohort. A later analysis re-examined previously published TCR beta repertoires from more than 600 donors and added high-resolution HLA genotyping to investigate patterns of TCR occurrence. In a later genetic analysis, genome-wide SNP genotypes for about 65% of the 666 donors were used, and that subset was treated as a discovery cohort. Alongside the repertoire data, information on donor age, sex, ethnicity and CMV serostatus was compiled. In an earlier analysis of more than 550 of the donors, high-throughput TCR beta sequencing was used to judge whether each TCR beta V gene segment behaved as functional or pseudogenic. Every discovery cohort repertoire had been produced on one sequencing platform.

In total, fewer than 750 healthy bone marrow donors made up the cohort. At the time of sampling, every cohort member was nominally healthy, though immune exposures that went unrecorded were likely present. The donor was CMV seronegative and was included in the group of 352 seronegative cohort members. Every donor gave a peripheral blood sample, and the peripheral blood mononuclear cells from that sample were used for TCR beta sequencing. The Qiagen DNeasy Blood Extraction Kit was used to extract genomic DNA from the blood cell samples. From its cysteine to its phenylalanine, the CDR3 spans 14 amino acids. Only the CDR3 part of the read is kept: 42 bases, read in frame from the first base. The germline V gene encodes CDR1 LGHNA and CDR2 YSLEER. V sheds 5 bases and J sheds 5 bases, leaving 14 bases between their ends. Study-level results and caveats: Correlated functional status among segregating V segments might be attributable to linkage disequilibrium, but an unknown experimental factor could not be ruled out. In both the original and validation cohorts, the classifier was reported to diagnose cytomegalovirus status with high specificity and sensitivity. A cluster of highly shared sequence variants was judged likely to represent a technical artifact of the sequencing pipeline. CMV serostatus was the only immune exposure information available for the cohort. Because counts were too low, about 17 rarely observed V segments, including chromosome 9 orphons, were excluded from the earlier analysis of several hundred of the donors. According to a later analysis, parvovirus B19, influenza, CMV and Epstein-Barr virus appeared linked to several top co-occurrence clusters. It was suggested by the authors that the approach could potentially be generalized to other disease states and immunological phenotypes. In a later analysis, most CMV-associated TCR beta chains were found to appear HLA-restricted, with HLA associations seemingly driven largely by CMV exposure. A later analysis found that HLA-associated TCR beta chains were more clonally expanded and had lower generation probabilities than equally common non-associated chains. The study listed 150 to 200 TCR beta chains as associated with cytomegalovirus. A few of the identified cytomegalovirus-associated TCR beta chains were confirmed in vitro to be specific for cytomegalovirus antigens. This cohort had only TCR beta chains sequenced, and the lack of alpha or paired-chain data limited which features could be detected. At a false discovery rate of 0.05, a later analysis linked some 18,000 TCR beta sequences to specific HLA alleles. A later analysis found that TCR association rates varied across HLA loci, with DRB1 alleles showing the most associated TCRs and HLA-C alleles the fewest. A further reported finding was that TCR beta sequences accurately predicted the HLA-A and HLA-B alleles for most subjects in the first cohort. Assigning TCR associations to individual alleles was difficult when HLA alleles, especially DR and DQ, strongly co-occurred. The 87-base-pair reads could not distinguish some IMGT-functional V segments, including TRBV6-2 and TRBV6-3, so those segments were excluded. Because HLA typing was unavailable for some donors at each locus, only the typed subset was used in association tests. Presence/absence analyses assumed roughly uniform sequencing depth across donors, an assumption that may not hold. While some public TCRs were present in many individuals, most TCR sequences turned up only very rarely across donors. Broadly in line with IMGT annotations, most TCR beta V segments showed up in productive rearrangements about 90% or about 30% of the time in an earlier analysis of approximately 600 of the donors. Compared with the approximately 670-donor mean, donors in an Asian-associated ancestry cluster had fewer N-insertions in productive TCRs, according to a later genetic analysis. A later genetic analysis associated a missense DCLRE1C variant with V-gene and J-gene trimming of TCR beta chains, and an independent cohort replicated the association.

Library method: the immunoSEQ multiplex PCR assay. A mixture of 60 forward primers for TCR Vbeta segments and 13 reverse primers for TCR Jbeta segments was used in the multiplex PCR. The CDR3 region of rearranged TCR beta genes was amplified from genomic DNA by a multiplex PCR assay. The amplified TCR beta libraries were sequenced on the Illumina HiSeq System as 87-base-pair reads. As for the original processing: Across the 700 or so repertoires, a later analysis counted 60 million to 90 million unique TCR beta chains, some 11 million of which were shared by at least two donors. A nearest-neighbor algorithm error-corrected the raw reads and collapsed the reads into unique sequences, merging closely related sequences to remove PCR and sequencing errors. CDR3 sequences were aligned to IMGT reference sequences to assign V, D and J gene segments. For a sequence to be retained, at least a six-nucleotide match to both a V gene segment and a J gene segment was required. Rearrangements were classified as productive when the CDR3 lacked stop codons and remained in frame with V and J, and all other rearrangements were classified as non-productive. CDR3 was defined by IMGT convention, running from the second conserved V-encoded cysteine to the conserved J-encoded phenylalanine. The earlier analysis of approximately 500 of the donors excluded sequences that lacked an unambiguous match to a single V gene segment. In an earlier analysis of several hundred of the donors, a V segment was called functional when productive rearrangements were above 56.7%, and segregating when the standard deviation between donors exceeded 5%. A statistical classification framework was developed to diagnose cytomegalovirus status using the catalog of TCR beta chain sequences. In a later analysis, TCR nucleotide sequences were compared against IMGT/GENE-DB human TR gene sequences so that V and J genes could be assigned. A later analysis assigned CDR3 sequences and most-parsimonious VDJ recombination scenarios with the TCRdist pipeline. A later analysis defined each TCR beta chain by its CDR3 amino acid sequence plus V-gene family, and excluded reads lacking a unique V-gene family. As a way to deal with suspected cross-contamination and a sequencing artifact, a later analysis dropped nearly 600 nucleotide sequences that were highly shared and had low generation probability. For each public chain, a later analysis derived a clonal expansion index from normalized ranks of inferred template counts within each repertoire. In a later analysis, generation probabilities were computed with a VDJ recombination model fitted to out-of-frame rearrangements, and the resulting probabilities were checked against IGoR. In a later analysis, hypergeometric tests were used to score TCR-TCR, TCR-HLA and TCR-CMV co-occurrence, with a repertoire-size bias correction applied to TCR pairs. A later analysis estimated false discovery rates by permuting HLA or CMV assignments 20 times. In a later analysis, co-occurring TCRs were grouped using DBSCAN, and TCRdist sequence similarity was added for clustering within HLA-allele-positive subsets. Repertoires with fewer than 30,000 or more than 120,000 public chains were left out of co-occurrence clustering, as were five repertoires with anomalous nucleotide sharing. TCRdb mirrors the immuneACCESS table, restricted to in-frame sequences. Some clones are absent from its copies; in checked studies, under half trace to an unresolved V gene, and the reason for the others is unknown. V, J and clone size derive from that table, while D and trimming were established from the DNA sequence. The sample's clone listing holds 200,000 or so clones. The top ten clones comprise roughly 0.7% of the sample.

Comments on this clone: Its target antigen remains unknown.

The source material was PBMCs. The rearranged chain carries TRBV4-3 and TRBJ2-3; no confident D gene assignment can be made. This sequence was found in a boy aged 5-17 years in good health and CMV-seronegative. CDR3 protein: CASSTRTSGDTQYF. The DNA sequence follows: TGCGCCAGCAGCACCAGAACCTCAGGAGATACGCAGTATTTT.